These 3 T cell receptor beta chains share one sample of origin, sequenced in a study of control samples from healthy donors and cancer patients. Measured with immunoSEQ multiplex PCR; TCRdb has only the in-frame clones, and not every one. Among 80,000 to 100,000 clones listed, approximately 86% were seen once. What was sequenced was blood. These receptors all come from a man in his thirties or forties in good health.

The chain links TRBV7-2 to TRBJ2-5; the D is unclear. This CDR3 is built from 14 residues. Trimming cost V 5 bases and J 5 bases, with 15 bases left between them. From germline, CDR1 is SGHTA and CDR2 FQGNSA. The CDR3 loop is CASSPGVGWETQYF. For the CDR3, the DNA is TGTGCCAGCAGCCCCGGTGTGGGCTGGGAGACCCAGTACTTC.

The V gene is TRBV7-3, the J gene TRBJ1-1; 10 nucleotides match TRBD1. V lost 0 bases and J lost 10; bases outside the gene matches: 11. The CDR3 is made up of 16 amino acids. Germline-derived CDR1 and CDR2 are SGHTA and FQGTGA. The CDR3 here is CASSLTYRTGGFLAFF. In DNA, the CDR3 is TGTGCCAGCAGCTTAACGTATAGGACAGGGGGTTTTTTAGCTTTCTTT.

The chain recombines TRBV21-1 with TRBJ2-5; the D call in the table, TRBD2, was not verified against the DNA. TRBV21-1 is shown as a pseudogene. CDR3 size: 16 residues. CDR3 residues: CASPLGMGIVEETQYF. The CDR3 nucleotides read TGTGCCAGCCCGCTCGGGATGGGGATTGTGGAAGAGACCCAGTACTTC.